The present entry profiles one T cell receptor (beta chain) with its context. Its antigen is currently unknown. This record belongs to a study of OX40 agonist ivuxolimab in advanced cancers. Study background: Patients got intravenous ivuxolimab at 0.01 to 10 mg/kg every 2 weeks.

Assay used: immunoSEQ multiplex PCR; TCRdb lists only in-frame clones, some missing. The table shows about 48,000 clones, with 87% occurring only once. CDR3 size: 14 residues. V was trimmed by 4 bases and J by 2 bases, leaving 11 bases between them. Germline assignment: CDR1 SQVTM and CDR2 ANQGSEA. Study-wide results and caveats: Among the lowest peripheral clonal expansion occurred in 0.1-3.0 mg/kg partial responders. The CD4+ and CD8+ T cells in the blood had expanded clonally by week 6 at 0.1 to 3.0 mg/kg.

The sequence was obtained from an adult with an advanced solid tumor such as melanoma, head and neck, liver or kidney cancer. J is TRBJ2-2 and V is TRBV29-1; D is perhaps TRBD1 (6 bases). Sequences were derived from CD4+ or CD8+ T cells sorted from blood, sampled in a trial of the OX40 agonist ivuxolimab. The CDR3 loop is CSVAGRGNTGELFF. The CDR3, as DNA: TGCAGCGTTGCAGGCAGGGGTAACACCGGGGAGCTGTTTTTT.